Listed below are T cell receptor beta chains from one sample, sequenced in a study of Graves' ophthalmopathy and Graves' hyperthyroidism. MiXCR was run by TCRdb on the multiplex PCR reads, yielding one entry per CDR3 protein. Among roughly 220,000 distinct CDR3 sequences listed, around 50% were seen once. Sequenced sample: peripheral blood. All receptors come from an adult man with Graves' ophthalmopathy. CDR3s include the opening cysteine and the closing phenylalanine or tryptophan. The D gene is left open where the match is weak. Clone size is shown for a subset of rows, as once, few, many or a class of expanded clone.

>TRBJ1-2|few|TRBV5-6|NA
CASIGEGGASVYGYTF
TGTGCCAGCATTGGCGAAGGGGGGGCGTCCGTCTATGGCTACACCTTC
>TRBJ2-5|NA|TRBV7-9|TRBD1
CASSVTGGRETQYF
TGTGCCAGCAGCGTCACAGGGGGCCGTGAGACCCAGTACTTC
>TRBJ1-2|NA|TRBV20-1|NA
CSASQGQFSYTF
TGCAGTGCTTCCCAGGGGCAGTTCAGCTACACCTTC
>TRBJ2-7|NA|TRBV11-2|TRBD1
CASSSTGGAYGEQYF
TGTGCCAGCAGCTCAACAGGGGGCGCATATGGCGAGCAGTACTTC
>TRBJ2-2|NA|TRBV7-2|TRBD1
CASSRGQTGELFF
TGTGCCAGCAGCCGGGGACAGACCGGGGAGCTGTTTTTT
>TRBJ1-2|NA|TRBV2|TRBD1
CASSHTPDRGDYGYTF
TGTGCCAGCAGTCATACCCCGGACAGGGGTGACTATGGCTACACCTTC
>TRBJ1-2|NA|TRBV5-1|NA
CASSLSPEGYTF
TGCGCCAGCAGCTTGTCCCCCGAGGGCTACACCTTC
>TRBJ2-5|NA|TRBV7-8|NA
CASSTGSAPWDQETQYF
TGTGCCAGCAGCACGGGTTCGGCCCCTTGGGACCAAGAGACCCAGTACTTC
>TRBJ1-5|few|TRBV2|TRBD1
CASSEFQGAVQPQHF
TGTGCCAGCAGTGAATTTCAGGGGGCGGTTCAGCCCCAGCATTTT
>TRBJ1-2|NA|TRBV4-1|NA
CASSHGYGYTF
TGCGCCAGCAGCCACGGTTATGGCTACACCTTC
>TRBJ1-6|NA|TRBV7-8|TRBD1
CASSDRQGRHSPLHF
TGTGCCAGCAGCGACCGACAGGGGAGGCATTCACCCCTCCACTTT
>TRBJ1-6|many|TRBV29-1|TRBD1
CSVTTGEVNSPLHF
TGCAGCGTAACGACAGGGGAGGTGAATTCACCCCTCCACTTT
>TRBJ1-2|NA|TRBV5-1|NA
CASSLGYYGYTF
TGCGCCAGCAGCTTGGGGTACTATGGCTACACCTTC
>TRBJ2-2|few|TRBV7-9|TRBD1
CASSSQGALSTGELFF
TGTGCCAGCAGCTCCCAGGGGGCGCTTAGCACCGGGGAGCTGTTTTTT
>TRBJ1-1|many|TRBV20-1|NA
CSARVGSTEAFF
TGCAGTGCTAGAGTTGGGTCCACTGAAGCTTTCTTT
>TRBJ2-5|NA|TRBV4-2|NA
CASSQERGAQYF
TGTGCCAGCAGCCAAGAAAGGGGGGCCCAGTACTTC
>TRBJ1-2|many|TRBV9|TRBD1
CASSSGQGGYTF
TGTGCCAGCAGCTCCGGACAGGGTGGCTACACCTTC
>TRBJ1-2|NA|TRBV5-1|NA
CASSLDDGNYGYTF
TGCGCCAGCAGCTTGGATGACGGAAACTATGGCTACACCTTC
>TRBJ1-5|NA|TRBV12-3/TRBV12-4|NA
CASSFSAWGGNQPQHF
TGTGCCAGCAGTTTTTCCGCCTGGGGGGGCAATCAGCCCCAGCATTTT
>TRBJ1-1|few|TRBV19|NA
CASSRRVAGSGAFF
TGTGCCAGTAGCCGAAGGGTGGCGGGGTCTGGGGCTTTCTTT
>TRBJ2-7|few|TRBV5-1|NA
CASSPGNEQYF
TGCGCCAGCAGTCCCGGGAACGAGCAGTACTTC
>TRBJ2-2|NA|TRBV27|NA
CASSFAQHTGELFF
TGTGCCAGCAGTTTCGCCCAGCACACCGGGGAGCTGTTTTTT
>TRBJ2-5|NA|TRBV7-9|TRBD2
CASSPATAGVGETQYF
TGTGCCAGCAGCCCAGCCACGGCGGGAGTCGGGGAGACCCAGTACTTC
>TRBJ2-2|few|TRBV20-1|TRBD2
CSARAGGNTGELFF
TGCAGTGCTAGAGCGGGGGGGAACACCGGGGAGCTGTTTTTT
>TRBJ1-2|NA|TRBV13|TRBD1
CASSLEDRGENGYTF
TGTGCCAGCAGCTTAGAGGACAGGGGTGAGAATGGCTACACCTTC
>TRBJ1-2|NA|TRBV5-4|NA
CASSPWTDYYGYTF
TGTGCCAGCAGCCCGTGGACGGATTACTATGGCTACACCTTC
>TRBJ1-4|once|TRBV12-3/TRBV12-4|NA
CASSSPPGRNEDLNKVFF
TGTGCCAGCAGTTCCCCTCCTGGACGGAATGAGGACCTGAACAAGGTGTTTTTT
>TRBJ1-5|NA|TRBV6-6|TRBD1
CASRRGRTGEYQPQHF
TGTGCCAGCAGGAGGGGCCGGACAGGGGAGTATCAGCCCCAGCATTTT
>TRBJ2-5|few|TRBV7-9|NA
CASSRTLPETQYF
TGTGCCAGCAGTAGGACGCTCCCGGAGACCCAGTACTTC
>TRBJ1-4|NA|TRBV5-1|NA
CASTLEGLNEKLFF
TGCGCCAGCACCCTGGAGGGTCTAAATGAAAAACTGTTTTTT
>TRBJ1-2|NA|TRBV4-1|NA
CASSHPEKNYGYTF
TGCGCCAGCAGCCACCCAGAGAAGAACTATGGCTACACCTTC
>TRBJ1-4|NA|TRBV14|NA
CASADGFNEKLFF
TGTGCCAGCGCGGACGGCTTTAATGAAAAACTGTTTTTT
>TRBJ2-7|NA|TRBV5-1|NA
CASSFDGSSYEQYF
TGCGCCAGCAGCTTTGACGGGAGCTCCTACGAGCAGTACTTC
>TRBJ1-1|few|TRBV7-3|NA
CASSLGGQMNTEAFF
TGTGCCAGCAGCTTGGGCGGACAGATGAACACTGAAGCTTTCTTT
>TRBJ1-1|NA|TRBV10-3|NA
CAIRLREGTEAFF
TGTGCCATCAGGCTGAGGGAGGGCACTGAAGCTTTCTTT
>TRBJ1-6|once|TRBV2|NA
CVSSEAPGSGSPLHF
TGTGTCAGCAGTGAAGCGCCAGGGTCGGGTTCACCCCTCCACTTT
>TRBJ1-5|few|TRBV20-1|NA
CSARGTGVSNQPQHF
TGCAGTGCTAGAGGAACTGGAGTGAGCAATCAGCCCCAGCATTTT
>TRBJ2-2|NA|TRBV7-6|NA
CASSLDTAMGELFF
TGTGCCAGCAGCTTAGACACCGCGATGGGGGAGCTGTTTTTT
>TRBJ1-6|few|TRBV5-1|TRBD1
CASSLRQGHRSPLHF
TGCGCCAGCAGCTTGAGACAGGGACACAGGTCACCCCTCCACTTT
>TRBJ2-5|NA|TRBV6-5|NA
CASSKLQGGRGIADF
TGTGCCAGCAGTAAGCTTCAGGGAGGACGAGGTATAGCGGACTTC
>TRBJ2-1|NA|TRBV20-1|TRBD1
CSASDREDEQFF
TGCAGTGCCTCGGACAGGGAGGATGAGCAGTTCTTC
>TRBJ2-7|few|TRBV15|TRBD2
CATSRDPGGGYEQYF
TGTGCCACCAGCAGAGATCCTGGCGGGGGTTACGAGCAGTACTTC
>TRBJ1-5|NA|TRBV2|NA
CASNGQGAAQPQHF
TGTGCCAGCAATGGGCAGGGAGCGGCTCAGCCCCAGCATTTT
>TRBJ1-5|NA|TRBV5-1|NA
CASSPYQGYGQPQHF
TGCGCCAGCAGCCCCTATCAGGGTTACGGTCAGCCCCAGCATTTT
>TRBJ2-7|few|TRBV20-1|NA
CSASPDYEQYF
TGCAGTGCTAGCCCAGACTACGAGCAGTACTTC
>TRBJ1-1|few|TRBV29-1|NA
CSVDLGGTEAFF
TGCAGCGTTGATTTGGGCGGCACTGAAGCTTTCTTT
>TRBJ1-2|NA|TRBV10-3|TRBD1
CAISETPTGCGYTF
TGTGCCATCAGTGAGACCCCGACAGGGTGCGGCTACACCTTC